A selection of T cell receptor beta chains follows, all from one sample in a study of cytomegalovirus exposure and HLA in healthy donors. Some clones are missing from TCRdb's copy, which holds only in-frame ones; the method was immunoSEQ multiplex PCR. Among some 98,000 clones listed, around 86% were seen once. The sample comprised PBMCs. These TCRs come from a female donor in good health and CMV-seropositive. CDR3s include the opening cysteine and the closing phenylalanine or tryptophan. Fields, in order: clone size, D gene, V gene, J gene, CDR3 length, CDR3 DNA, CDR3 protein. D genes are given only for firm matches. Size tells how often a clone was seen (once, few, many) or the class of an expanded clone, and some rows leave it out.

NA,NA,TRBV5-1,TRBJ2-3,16,TGCGCCAGCAGCCGCGGGGCCGGCGGCGCGGCAGATACGCAGTATTTT,CASSRGAGGAADTQYF
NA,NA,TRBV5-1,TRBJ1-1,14,TGCGCCAGCAGCTTGGGGGGGCAGAACACTGAAGCTTTCTTT,CASSLGGQNTEAFF
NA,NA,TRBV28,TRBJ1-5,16,TGTGCCAGCAGTCTTAGACAGACTTATAGCAATCAGCCCCAGCATTTT,CASSLRQTYSNQPQHF
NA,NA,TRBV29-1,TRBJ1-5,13,TGCAGCGTTCGAACAGGGCCCAATCAGCCCCAGCATTTT,CSVRTGPNQPQHF
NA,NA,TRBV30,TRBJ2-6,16,TGTGCCTGGAGTGGGCAGGGACTGTCTGGGGCCAACGTCCTGACTTTC,CAWSGQGLSGANVLTF
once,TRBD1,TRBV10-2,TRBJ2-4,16,TGCGCCAGCAGTCAGGGGGCCCTACTAGCCAAAAACATTCAGTACTTC,CASSQGALLAKNIQYF
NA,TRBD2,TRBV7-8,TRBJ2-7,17,TGTGCCAGCAGCTTAGTTTGGTTACTAGCGCCTGATGGGGAGCAGTACTTC,CASSLVWLLAPDGEQYF
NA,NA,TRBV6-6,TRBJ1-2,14,TGTGCCAGCAGTTCCTATAACCGAAACTATGGCTACACCTTC,CASSSYNRNYGYTF
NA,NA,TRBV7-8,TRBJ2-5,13,TGTGCCAGCAGCTTAGGCAGCCAAGAGACCCAGTACTTC,CASSLGSQETQYF
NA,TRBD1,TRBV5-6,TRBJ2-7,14,TGTGCCAGCAGCCCCCGGGACAGGGTCTACGAGCAGTACTTC,CASSPRDRVYEQYF
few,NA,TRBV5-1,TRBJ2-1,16,TGCGCCAGCAGCTGGAGGGAGACTCCCCCCGGCAATGAGCAGTTCTTC,CASSWRETPPGNEQFF
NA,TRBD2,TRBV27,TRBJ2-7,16,TGTGCCAGCAGTCTAAGCGGGGGGGCCGCCCTTTACGAGCAGTACTTC,CASSLSGGAALYEQYF
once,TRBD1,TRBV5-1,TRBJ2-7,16,TGCGCCAGCAGCTTGATCTCGGGACAGGGGGTAGGGGAGCAGTACTTC,CASSLISGQGVGEQYF